The sequence of this T cell receptor beta chain was determined in a study of T cell responses to AZD1222 COVID-19 vaccine. Regarding this clone: Antigen unknown.

Germline V gene lookup returns CDR1 GTSNPN and CDR2 SVGIG (reference sequence). V lost 0 bases and J 4 bases, leaving 10 bases between the germline ends. This CDR3 has 14 residues. Repertoires were generated with immunoSEQ multiplex PCR, while TCRdb's copy carries only in-frame clones and drops some. The table has around 65,000 clones, around four fifths seen once; the top ten hold approximately 25%. Findings and caveats of the study: The CD4 TCRs associated with vaccination extended across spike and predominated at 160-218 and 743-854. Donors in the cohort were predominantly white British and more often female, and clonal diversity was possibly underestimated. The breadth and depth of Spike-specific TCRs increased once two AZD1222 doses had been given.

The TCR originated in an adult who received the AZD1222 COVID-19 vaccine. The source was peripheral blood, collected 28 days after the second AZD1222 dose. This chain uses TRBV30 with TRBJ2-1, with D uncertain. In DNA, the CDR3 is TGTGCCTGGAGTGTAGGGTCCGGGTACAATGAGCAGTTCTTC. Its protein product is CAWSVGSGYNEQFF.